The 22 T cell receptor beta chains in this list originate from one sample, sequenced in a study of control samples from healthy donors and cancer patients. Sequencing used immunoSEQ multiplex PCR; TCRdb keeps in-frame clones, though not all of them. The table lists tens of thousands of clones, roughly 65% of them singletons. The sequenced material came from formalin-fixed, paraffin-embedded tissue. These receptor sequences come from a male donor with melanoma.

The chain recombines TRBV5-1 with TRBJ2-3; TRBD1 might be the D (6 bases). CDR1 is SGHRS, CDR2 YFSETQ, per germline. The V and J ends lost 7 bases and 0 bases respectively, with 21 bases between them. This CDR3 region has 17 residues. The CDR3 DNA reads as TGCGCCAGCGGGCGGCTGACGGGACACCCGAGCACAGATACGCAGTATTTT. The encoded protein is CASGRLTGHPSTDTQYF.

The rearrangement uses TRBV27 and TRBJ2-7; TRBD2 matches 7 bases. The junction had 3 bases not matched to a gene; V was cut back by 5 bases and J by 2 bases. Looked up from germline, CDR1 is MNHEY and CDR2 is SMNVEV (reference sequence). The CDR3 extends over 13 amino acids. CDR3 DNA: TGTGCCAGCAGTCGCGGGGGTACCTACGAGCAGTACTTC. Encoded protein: CASSRGGTYEQYF.

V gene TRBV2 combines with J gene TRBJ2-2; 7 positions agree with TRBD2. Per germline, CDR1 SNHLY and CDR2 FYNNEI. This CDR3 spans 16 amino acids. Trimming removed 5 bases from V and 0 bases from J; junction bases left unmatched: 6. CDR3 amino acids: CASSYGLVANTGELFF. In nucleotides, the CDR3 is TGTGCCAGCAGTTATGGACTAGTCGCGAACACCGGGGAGCTGTTTTTT.

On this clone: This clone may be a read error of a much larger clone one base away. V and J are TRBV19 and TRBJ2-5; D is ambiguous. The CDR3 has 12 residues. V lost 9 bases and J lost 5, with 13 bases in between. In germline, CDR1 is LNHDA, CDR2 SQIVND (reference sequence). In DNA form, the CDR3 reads TGTGCCAGCCAGCAATCAGGCGAGACCCAGTACTTC. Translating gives CASQQSGETQYF.

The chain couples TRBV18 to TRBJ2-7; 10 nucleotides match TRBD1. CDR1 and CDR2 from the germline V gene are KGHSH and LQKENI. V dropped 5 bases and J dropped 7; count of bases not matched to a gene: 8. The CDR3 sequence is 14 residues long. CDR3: CASSYSGTGVEQYF. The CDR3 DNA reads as TGTGCCAGCTCATACTCCGGGACAGGGGTGGAGCAGTACTTC.

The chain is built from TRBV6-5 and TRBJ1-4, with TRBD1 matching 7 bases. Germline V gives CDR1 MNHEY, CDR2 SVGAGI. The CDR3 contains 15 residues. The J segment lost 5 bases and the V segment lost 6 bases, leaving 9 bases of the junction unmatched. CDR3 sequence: CASSPRQGRNEKLFF. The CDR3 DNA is TGTGCCAGCAGCCCCCGACAGGGCCGGAATGAAAAACTGTTTTTT.

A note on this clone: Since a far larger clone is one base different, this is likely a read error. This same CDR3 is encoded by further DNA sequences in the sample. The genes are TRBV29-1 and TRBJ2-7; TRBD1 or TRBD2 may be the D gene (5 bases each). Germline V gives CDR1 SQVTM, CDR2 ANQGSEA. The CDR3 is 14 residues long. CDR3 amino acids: CSASEDGTASEQYF. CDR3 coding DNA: TGCAGCGCCTCGGAAGACGGGACCGCCAGCGAGCAATACTTC.

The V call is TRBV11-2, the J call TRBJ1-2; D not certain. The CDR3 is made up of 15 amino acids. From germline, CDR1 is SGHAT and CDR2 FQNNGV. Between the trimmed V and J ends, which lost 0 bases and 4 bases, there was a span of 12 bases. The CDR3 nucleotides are TGTGCCAGCAGCTTAGATCCCGCGGCGTCCTATGGCTACACCTTC. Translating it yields CASSLDPAASYGYTF.

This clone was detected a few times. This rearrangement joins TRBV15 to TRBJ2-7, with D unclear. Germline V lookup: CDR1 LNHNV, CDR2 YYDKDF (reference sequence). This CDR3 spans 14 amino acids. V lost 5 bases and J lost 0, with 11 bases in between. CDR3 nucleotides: TGTGCCACCAGCGACCGGGCCGCCTCCTACGAGCAGTACTTC. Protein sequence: CATSDRAASYEQYF.

The CDR3 DNA follows: TGTGCCAGCAGTCCCCGAGTGTCGAGACAGGGGACTAGCGGGACCCGTTACGAGCAGTACTTC. Amino acids: CASSPRVSRQGTSGTRYEQYF. V and J are TRBV28 and TRBJ2-7, with 13 bases lining up with TRBD2. The J segment lost 4 bases and the V segment lost 5 bases, leaving 23 bases of the junction unmatched. Germline CDR1 and CDR2: MDHEN and SYDVKM. The CDR3 has 21 residues.

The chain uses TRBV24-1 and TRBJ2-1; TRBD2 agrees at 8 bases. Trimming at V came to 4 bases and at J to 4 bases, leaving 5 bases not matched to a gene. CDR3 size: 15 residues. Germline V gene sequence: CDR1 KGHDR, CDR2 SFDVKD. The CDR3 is CATSEPSGRYNEQFF. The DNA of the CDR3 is TGTGCCACCAGTGAGCCTAGCGGGCGGTACAATGAGCAGTTCTTC.

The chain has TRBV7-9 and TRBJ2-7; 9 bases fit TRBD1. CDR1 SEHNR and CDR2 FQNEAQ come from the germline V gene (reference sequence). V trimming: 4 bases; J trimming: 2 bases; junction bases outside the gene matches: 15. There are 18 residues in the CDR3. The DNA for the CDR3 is TGTGCCAGCAGCTCCAGTCAGGGTGACAGGGGGTCACCCTACGAGCAGTACTTC. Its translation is CASSSSQGDRGSPYEQYF.

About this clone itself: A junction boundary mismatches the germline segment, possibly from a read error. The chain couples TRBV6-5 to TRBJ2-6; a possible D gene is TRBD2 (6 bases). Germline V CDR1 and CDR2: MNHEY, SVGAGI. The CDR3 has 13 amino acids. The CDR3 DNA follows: TGTGCTAGCAGTTGGAGGGGTATGGGGTTCCTGACTTTC. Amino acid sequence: CASSWRGMGFLTF.

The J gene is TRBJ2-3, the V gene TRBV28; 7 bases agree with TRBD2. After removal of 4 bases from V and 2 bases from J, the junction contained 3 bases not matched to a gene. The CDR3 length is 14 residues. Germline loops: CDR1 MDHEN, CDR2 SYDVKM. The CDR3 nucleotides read TGTGCCAGCAGTTCAGCGGGGTCCACAGATACGCAGTATTTT. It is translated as CASSSAGSTDTQYF.

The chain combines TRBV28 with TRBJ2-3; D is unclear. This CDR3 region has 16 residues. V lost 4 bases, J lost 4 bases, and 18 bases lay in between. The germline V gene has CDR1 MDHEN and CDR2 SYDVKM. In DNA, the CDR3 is TGTGCCAGCAGTTCTGGGTCCTCCGGCCTGCCAGATACGCAGTATTTT. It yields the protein CASSSGSSGLPDTQYF.

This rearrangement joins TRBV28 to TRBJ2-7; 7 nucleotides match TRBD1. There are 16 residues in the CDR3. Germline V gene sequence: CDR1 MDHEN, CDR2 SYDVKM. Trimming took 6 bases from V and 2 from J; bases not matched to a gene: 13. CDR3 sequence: CASSPSGTANPYEQYF. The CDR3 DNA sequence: TGTGCCAGCAGCCCGTCCGGGACAGCGAACCCCTACGAGCAGTACTTC.

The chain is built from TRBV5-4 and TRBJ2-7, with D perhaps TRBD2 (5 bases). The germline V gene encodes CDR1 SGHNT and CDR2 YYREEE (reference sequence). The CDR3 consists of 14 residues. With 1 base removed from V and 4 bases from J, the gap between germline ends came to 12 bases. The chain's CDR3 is CASSLKGVSYEQYF. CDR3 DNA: TGTGCCAGCAGCTTGAAGGGAGTGTCATACGAGCAGTACTTC.

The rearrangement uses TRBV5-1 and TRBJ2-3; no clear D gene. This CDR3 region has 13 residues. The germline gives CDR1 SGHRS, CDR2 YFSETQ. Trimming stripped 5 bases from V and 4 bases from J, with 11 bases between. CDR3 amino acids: CASSRRDADTQYF. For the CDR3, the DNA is TGCGCCAGCAGTCGAAGGGATGCAGATACGCAGTATTTT.

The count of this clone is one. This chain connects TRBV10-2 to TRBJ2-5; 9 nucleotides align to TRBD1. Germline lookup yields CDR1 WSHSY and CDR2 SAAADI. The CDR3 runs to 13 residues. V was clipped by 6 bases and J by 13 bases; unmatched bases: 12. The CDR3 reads CASSPGQGLTGYF. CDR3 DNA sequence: TGCGCCAGCAGCCCGGGACAGGGACTCACCGGGTACTTC.

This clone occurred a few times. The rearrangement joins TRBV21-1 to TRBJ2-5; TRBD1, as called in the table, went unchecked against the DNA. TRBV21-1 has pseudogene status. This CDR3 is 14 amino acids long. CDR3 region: CASSMTGGKETQYF. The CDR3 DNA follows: TGTGCCAGCAGCATGACAGGGGGAAAAGAGACCCAGTACTTC.

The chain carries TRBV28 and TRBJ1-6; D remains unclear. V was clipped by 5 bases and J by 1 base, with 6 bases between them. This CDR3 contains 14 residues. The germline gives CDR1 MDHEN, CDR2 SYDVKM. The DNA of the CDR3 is TGTGCCAGCAGTCCGGTATCCTATAATTCACCCCTCCACTTT. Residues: CASSPVSYNSPLHF.

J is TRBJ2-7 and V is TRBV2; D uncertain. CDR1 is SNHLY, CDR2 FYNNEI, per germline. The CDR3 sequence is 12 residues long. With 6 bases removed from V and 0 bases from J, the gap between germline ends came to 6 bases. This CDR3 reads CASSTFSYEQYF. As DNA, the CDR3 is TGTGCCAGCAGCACATTCTCCTACGAGCAGTACTTC. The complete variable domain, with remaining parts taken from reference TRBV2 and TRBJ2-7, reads EPEVTQTPSHQVTQMGQEVILRCVPISNHLYFYWYRQILGQKVEFLVSFYNNEISEKSEIFDDQFSVERPDGSNFTLKIRSTKLEDSAMYFCASSTFSYEQYFGPGTRLTVT.